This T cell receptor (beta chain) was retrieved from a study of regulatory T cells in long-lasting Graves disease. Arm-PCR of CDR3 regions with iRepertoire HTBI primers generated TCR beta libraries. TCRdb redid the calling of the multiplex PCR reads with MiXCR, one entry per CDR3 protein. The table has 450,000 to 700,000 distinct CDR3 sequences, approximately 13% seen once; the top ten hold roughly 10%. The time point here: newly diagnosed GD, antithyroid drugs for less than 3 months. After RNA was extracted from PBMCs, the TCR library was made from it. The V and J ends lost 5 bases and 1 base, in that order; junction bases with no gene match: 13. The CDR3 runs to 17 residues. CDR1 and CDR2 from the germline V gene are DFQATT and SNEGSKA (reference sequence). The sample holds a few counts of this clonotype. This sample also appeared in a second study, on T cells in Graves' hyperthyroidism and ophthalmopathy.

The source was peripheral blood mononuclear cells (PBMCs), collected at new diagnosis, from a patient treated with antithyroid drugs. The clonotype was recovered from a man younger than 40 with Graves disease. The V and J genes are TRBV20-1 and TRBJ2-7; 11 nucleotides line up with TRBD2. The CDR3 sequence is CSAAGTSGPQASYEQYF. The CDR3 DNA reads TGCAGTGCTGCCGGGACTAGCGGTCCTCAGGCATCCTACGAGCAGTACTTC.